Described below is a single T cell receptor beta chain sequence and its context. The antigen is undetermined. These data originate in a study of T cell responses to AZD1222 COVID-19 vaccine. Study-level results: Repertoires were collected only later (after the peak T cell response had occurred). Donors, mostly white British, included more females; clonal diversity was possibly underestimated. Vaccine-related CD4 TCRs covered spike, predominating at 160-218 and 743-854. Seropositivity was recorded at baseline in only five to seven AZD1222 recipients.

This CDR3 has 19 amino acids. With 7 bases clipped from V and 0 bases from J, the junction kept 11 bases outside the gene matches. The V gene's germline CDR1 is KGHDR and CDR2 SFDVKD. The assay was immunoSEQ multiplex PCR, and TCRdb's table has in-frame clones only and misses some. The table includes 30,000 to 50,000 clones, 88% detected once. Sample: peripheral blood, taken 28 days after the second dose of the MenACWY control vaccine. This sequence joins TRBV24-1 and TRBJ2-6, with 10 bases lining up with TRBD1. The source of this sequence is an adult who received the MenACWY meningococcal vaccine as a control. The CDR3, as DNA: TGTGCCACCAGCGGACGAGGGACAGGGGCGAACTCTGGGGCCAACGTCCTGACTTTC. This translates into CATSGRGTGANSGANVLTF.